A single sample is the source of the 29 T cell receptor beta chains below, sequenced in a study of T cells after posttransplantation cyclophosphamide. Method: immunoSEQ multiplex PCR; TCRdb's copy keeps in-frame clones and lacks some. The data contain around 5,000 clones, around 75% of them singletons. A marrow graft followed busulfan-fludarabine conditioning, with cyclophosphamide on days +3 and +4. Specimen: PBMCs, collected after allogeneic stem cell transplant with posttransplant cyclophosphamide. The receptor source for this set is a male patient in his sixties or seventies who received an allogeneic stem cell transplant from an unrelated donor, was CMV-positive, and had no GVHD. Some T cells here may be from the graft donor.

The genes are TRBV6-1 and TRBJ1-4, with D hard to call. Germline V gene data show CDR1 as MNHNS and CDR2 as SASEGT. This CDR3 is 14 amino acids long. V lost 3 bases, J lost 7 bases, and 12 bases lay in between. CDR3 protein: CASSDSSRGEKLFF. The CDR3 nucleotides read TGTGCCAGCAGTGATTCTTCCAGAGGTGAAAAACTGTTTTTT.

The chain employs TRBV6-1 and TRBJ2-1; TRBD1 aligns across 7 bases. The CDR3 has 15 residues. V trimming: 6 bases; J trimming: 5 bases; junction bases outside the gene matches: 10. Germline CDR1 and CDR2: MNHNS and SASEGT. DNA of the CDR3: TGTGCCAGCAGCCACGGACAGGCCGCCAACAATGAGCAGTTCTTC. It codes for CASSHGQAANNEQFF.

The rearrangement uses TRBV7-9 and TRBJ1-4; 8 positions match TRBD1. The germline CDR1 and CDR2 sequences are SEHNR and FQNEAQ (reference sequence). This CDR3 is 15 amino acids long. V gave up 0 bases and J gave up 7 bases; unmatched junction bases: 4. CDR3 sequence: CASSLATGGTEKLFF. The DNA of the CDR3 is TGTGCCAGCAGCTTAGCTACAGGGGGGACTGAAAAACTGTTTTTT. Complete variable domain (other parts from reference TRBV7-9 and TRBJ1-4): DTGVSQNPRHKITKRGQNVTFRCDPISEHNRLYWYRQTLGQGPEFLTYFQNEAQLEKSRLLSDRFSAERPKGSFSTLEIQRTEQGDSAMYLCASSLATGGTEKLFFGSGTQLSVL.

The chain links TRBV21-1 to TRBJ1-6; whether TRBD1, the table's D call, matches the DNA was not checked. TRBV21-1 is assigned pseudogene status. This CDR3 has 15 residues. CDR3 nucleotides: TGTGCCAGCAGCAAAAAATCAGGGGCTGACTCACCCCTCCACTTT. Encoded protein: CASSKKSGADSPLHF.

This rearrangement joins TRBV7-9 to TRBJ2-3; TRBD1 matches 8 bases. CDR3 size: 15 residues. Trimming took 5 bases from V and 2 from J; bases not matched to a gene: 6. Germline V gene data show CDR1 as SEHNR and CDR2 as FQNEAQ (reference sequence). The CDR3 nucleotides are TGTGCCAGCAGCCCGAGGACAGGGTTCACAGATACGCAGTATTTT. This gives the protein CASSPRTGFTDTQYF. Full variable domain (remainder filled in from reference TRBV7-9 and TRBJ2-3): DTGVSQNPRHKITKRGQNVTFRCDPISEHNRLYWYRQTLGQGPEFLTYFQNEAQLEKSRLLSDRFSAERPKGSFSTLEIQRTEQGDSAMYLCASSPRTGFTDTQYFGPGTRLTVL.

This clone appeared a single time. The germline gene is not matched at one end of the junction; a read error may be the cause. Other nucleotide sequences from this sample produce the same CDR3. The rearrangement uses TRBV5-4 and TRBJ2-5; 9 bases are a match to TRBD1. Germline V gene data show CDR1 as SGHNT and CDR2 as YYREEE (reference sequence). The CDR3 length is 13 residues. CDR3 loop: CASSRTGEETQYF. CDR3 DNA: TGTGCCAGCAGCCGGACAGGGGAAGAGACTCAGTACTTC.

V gene TRBV6-5 combines with J gene TRBJ1-1; D is unresolved. The CDR3 contains 13 residues. Germline lookup yields CDR1 MNHEY and CDR2 SVGAGI. The V and J ends lost 6 bases and 1 base respectively, with 9 bases between them. The CDR3 region is CASSRGQNTEAFF. CDR3 sequence (DNA): TGTGCCAGCAGCCGTGGGCAGAACACTGAAGCTTTCTTT.

The genes are TRBV5-1 and TRBJ2-7, with D perhaps TRBD1 (6 bases). V was pared by 3 bases and J by 2 bases, with 12 bases between. The CDR3 has 14 residues. Germline V CDR1 and CDR2: SGHRS, YFSETQ. The chain's CDR3 is CASSSGQGTYEQYF. The CDR3 coding sequence is TGCGCCAGCAGCTCGGGCCAGGGGACCTACGAGCAGTACTTC.

CDR3 nucleotides: TGTGCCTGGAGTGTAGAGGGGGGGGTAGTCCGCGGAAAACTGTTTTTT. It is translated as CAWSVEGGVVRGKLFF. V gene TRBV30 combines with J gene TRBJ1-4; a weak D match, TRBD1 (6 bases). V was cut by 0 bases and J by 10 bases, with 21 bases left in between. The CDR3 covers 16 residues. Germline CDR1 is GTSNPN and CDR2 is SVGIG (reference sequence). The full variable domain, its missing parts supplied by reference TRBV30 and TRBJ1-4, is SQTIHQWPATLVQPVGSPLSLECTVEGTSNPNLYWYRQAAGRGLQLLFYSVGIGQISSEVPQNLSASRPQDRQFILSSKKLLLSDSGFYLCAWSVEGGVVRGKLFFGSGTQLSVL.

By share, this clone ranks as medium-sized (0.01 to 0.1%). The CDR3 spells CASGAGVDYNEQFF. The DNA for the CDR3 is TGTGCCAGTGGAGCGGGAGTTGACTACAATGAGCAGTTCTTC. V usage is TRBV19 and J usage is TRBJ2-1; TRBD2 matches 8 bases. The V segment lost 8 bases and the J segment 3 bases; nucleotides outside the gene matches: 6. Germline V gene data show CDR1 as LNHDA and CDR2 as SQIVND (reference sequence). CDR3 size: 14 residues.

The chain is built from TRBV30 and TRBJ2-2; the match to TRBD2 covers 9 bases. Trimming at V came to 5 bases and at J to 1 base, leaving 2 bases not matched to a gene. This CDR3 has 14 amino acids. CDR1 is GTSNPN, CDR2 SVGIG, per germline (reference sequence). CDR3 nucleotides: TGTGCCTGGGCGGGGGGGATGAACACCGGGGAGCTGTTTTTT. Amino acid sequence: CAWAGGMNTGELFF.

This sequence joins TRBV4-3 and TRBJ2-1; 7 positions agree with TRBD2. V dropped 1 base and J dropped 4; count of bases not matched to a gene: 7. The CDR3 has 16 residues. In germline, CDR1 is LGHNA, CDR2 YSLEER. DNA of the CDR3: TGCGCCAGCAGCCAAGGAATGAGCGGGGCTTACAATGAGCAGTTCTTC. As protein: CASSQGMSGAYNEQFF.

The rearrangement joins TRBV2 to TRBJ2-5; 9 bases agree with TRBD1. This CDR3 has 13 amino acids. Trimming removed 3 bases from V and 6 bases from J; junction bases left unmatched: 2. Germline CDR1 reads SNHLY; CDR2 reads FYNNEI. The CDR3 spells CASSETGGQTQYF. The CDR3 DNA sequence: TGTGCCAGCAGTGAGACAGGGGGTCAGACCCAGTACTTC. Complete variable domain (other parts from reference TRBV2 and TRBJ2-5): EPEVTQTPSHQVTQMGQEVILRCVPISNHLYFYWYRQILGQKVEFLVSFYNNEISEKSEIFDDQFSVERPDGSNFTLKIRSTKLEDSAMYFCASSETGGQTQYFGPGTRLLVL.

This chain links TRBV6-1 with TRBJ2-7; 7 bases are shared with TRBD1. The germline V gene has CDR1 MNHNS and CDR2 SASEGT. CDR3 length: 14 residues. Trimming removed 4 bases from V and 5 bases from J; junction bases left unmatched: 8. The CDR3 spells CASSGMTGFDEQYF. As DNA, the CDR3 is TGTGCCAGCAGTGGAATGACAGGGTTCGACGAGCAGTACTTC.

V usage is TRBV2 and J usage is TRBJ1-1; 8 bases agree with TRBD1. Germline V CDR1 and CDR2: SNHLY, FYNNEI. V gave up 6 bases and J gave up 0 bases; unmatched junction bases: 6. The CDR3 runs 15 residues. The CDR3 protein is CASRVQGGLNTEAFF. CDR3 DNA: TGTGCCAGCAGGGTACAGGGGGGGCTGAACACTGAAGCTTTCTTT.

This chain uses TRBV28 with TRBJ2-1; tentatively, D is TRBD2 (5 bases). Germline V lookup: CDR1 MDHEN, CDR2 SYDVKM. V lost 2 bases and J lost 10, with 18 bases in between. The CDR3 runs 15 residues. CDR3 DNA sequence: TGTGCCAGCAGTTTAGAGGCCCTCTTTGCGGGCGAGCAGTTCTTC. Its translation is CASSLEALFAGEQFF.

The chain has TRBV7-2 and TRBJ2-3; 8 positions agree with TRBD1. The V segment lost 1 base and the J segment 4 bases; nucleotides outside the gene matches: 10. This CDR3 contains 17 residues. CDR1 and CDR2 (germline): SGHTA, FQGNSA. CDR3 sequence reads: CASSLGAGGAGADTQYF. The CDR3 region has the DNA TGTGCCAGCAGCTTAGGGGCAGGGGGCGCAGGGGCAGATACGCAGTATTTT. The full variable domain, its missing parts supplied by reference TRBV7-2 and TRBJ2-3, is GAGVSQSPSNKVTEKGKDVELRCDPISGHTALYWYRQSLGQGLEFLIYFQGNSAPDKSGLPSDRFSAERTGGSVSTLTIQRTQQEDSAVYLCASSLGAGGAGADTQYFGPGTRLTVL.

The V call is TRBV6-1, the J call TRBJ1-4, with D possibly being TRBD1 (5 bases). The CDR3 length is 14 residues. Deletions cut 1 base from V and 5 bases from J, with 8 bases between. From germline, CDR1 is MNHNS and CDR2 SASEGT. The CDR3 bases are TGTGCCAGCAGTGAAGGGGGCGGCAATGAAAAACTGTTTTTT. It yields the protein CASSEGGGNEKLFF.

The table lists this clone with a few counts. This chain links TRBV2 with TRBJ2-3; 9 bases align to TRBD2. The CDR3 covers 14 residues. Germline V gives CDR1 SNHLY, CDR2 FYNNEI. The V segment lost 3 bases and the J segment 4 bases; nucleotides outside the gene matches: 2. DNA of the CDR3: TGTGCCAGCAGTGAGCGGGGGGGAGCAGATACGCAGTATTTT. It encodes CASSERGGADTQYF.

The genes are TRBV25-1 and TRBJ1-1; 7 bases match TRBD1. After removal of 4 bases from V and 1 base from J, the junction contained 3 bases not matched to a gene. This CDR3 has 14 amino acids. Germline values: CDR1 MGHDK, CDR2 SYGVNS. This CDR3 reads CASSVTGENTEAFF. CDR3 nucleotide sequence: TGTGCCAGCAGTGTTACAGGGGAGAACACTGAAGCTTTCTTT.

There are a few counts of this clone. The V call is TRBV11-3, the J call TRBJ2-7; D uncertain. CDR1 is SGHNT and CDR2 is YENEEA in the germline V gene. CDR3 size: 13 residues. The ends were cut back, 1 base at V and 3 bases at J, with 7 bases in the middle. The CDR3 sequence is CASSLGSIYEQYF. CDR3 bases: TGTGCCAGCAGCTTAGGGTCTATCTACGAGCAGTACTTC.

Comments on this clone: The sample contains more than one DNA sequence encoding this CDR3. The chain is built from TRBV6-1 and TRBJ2-3, with 10 nucleotides matching TRBD2. J was trimmed by 5 bases and V by 1 base; bases with no gene match: 6. Germline CDR1 is MNHNS and CDR2 is SASEGT. The CDR3 sequence is 16 residues long. The CDR3 region has the DNA TGTGCCAGCAGTGAAGTTGATAGCGGGGGGAGAGATACGCAGTATTTT. Its protein product is CASSEVDSGGRDTQYF.

The chain uses TRBV5-4 and TRBJ2-6; D unresolved. CDR3 length equals 13 residues. Germline-derived CDR1 and CDR2 are SGHNT and YYREEE (reference sequence). V was shortened by 1 base and J by 7 bases, with 6 bases between the two germline ends. CDR3 loop: CASSLSTANVLTF. For the CDR3, the DNA is TGTGCCAGCAGCTTGTCAACAGCCAACGTCCTGACTTTC.

This chain connects TRBV5-1 to TRBJ2-1; 7 bases map to TRBD1. Germline V gene lookup returns CDR1 SGHRS and CDR2 YFSETQ. The CDR3 consists of 14 residues. V shed 1 base, J shed 6 bases, and the junction held 4 bases outside the gene matches. The CDR3 reads CASSLTAGGNEQFF. As DNA, the CDR3 is TGCGCCAGCAGCTTGACGGCAGGGGGCAATGAGCAGTTCTTC.

This rearrangement joins TRBV19 to TRBJ1-5; D is ambiguous. The CDR3 runs 13 residues. Trimming removed 3 bases from V and 4 bases from J, with 7 bases in between. CDR1 LNHDA and CDR2 SQIVND come from the germline V gene (reference sequence). CDR3 amino acids: CASSIAGNQPQHF. CDR3 DNA sequence: TGTGCCAGTAGTATCGCGGGAAATCAGCCCCAGCATTTT.

The rearrangement uses TRBV19 and TRBJ1-5; no clear D gene. This CDR3 contains 13 residues. Per the germline V gene, CDR1 is LNHDA and CDR2 is SQIVND (reference sequence). The V end was cut by 11 bases, the J end by 3 bases, with 14 bases between. CDR3 bases: TGTGCCTGCGGGGTCCATCTCAATCAGCCCCAGCATTTT. Its translation is CACGVHLNQPQHF.

This clone has only a few counts. This sequence joins TRBV10-3 and TRBJ2-1; 12 bases are shared with TRBD2. V lost 4 bases to trimming and J lost 13 bases; unmatched junction nucleotides: 11. This CDR3 is built from 15 residues. CDR1 is ENHRY and CDR2 is SYGVKD in the germline V gene. The CDR3 protein is CAISGTSGGPAEQFF. The CDR3 DNA reads as TGTGCCATCAGTGGAACTAGCGGGGGGCCCGCGGAACAGTTCTTC.

This chain joins TRBV7-2 and TRBJ2-5, with TRBD1 matching over 8 bases. The V segment lost 5 bases and the J segment 4 bases; nucleotides outside the gene matches: 3. Germline V gives CDR1 SGHTA, CDR2 FQGNSA. The CDR3 is 13 amino acids. In nucleotides, the CDR3 is TGTGCCAGCAGCCGAGACAGGGGAGAGACCCAGTACTTC. It encodes CASSRDRGETQYF. Complete variable domain (other parts from reference TRBV7-2 and TRBJ2-5): GAGVSQSPSNKVTEKGKDVELRCDPISGHTALYWYRQSLGQGLEFLIYFQGNSAPDKSGLPSDRFSAERTGGSVSTLTIQRTQQEDSAVYLCASSRDRGETQYFGPGTRLLVL.

The chain is built from TRBV7-9 and TRBJ2-5; 7 bases map to TRBD2. V was clipped by 1 base and J by 11 bases; unmatched bases: 10. In germline, CDR1 is SEHNR, CDR2 FQNEAQ (reference sequence). This CDR3 has 14 residues. This chain's CDR3 is CASSLGAGVREQYF. CDR3 sequence (DNA): TGTGCCAGCAGCTTAGGGGCGGGAGTACGGGAGCAGTACTTC. The full variable domain, rest sourced from reference TRBV7-9 and TRBJ2-5, is DTGVSQNPRHKITKRGQNVTFRCDPISEHNRLYWYRQTLGQGPEFLTYFQNEAQLEKSRLLSDRFSAERPKGSFSTLEIQRTEQGDSAMYLCASSLGAGVREQYFGPGTRLLVL.